This TCR beta chain was identified during a study of Graves' ophthalmopathy and Graves' hyperthyroidism. The CDR3 is 13 residues long. Per germline, CDR1 ENHRY and CDR2 SYGVKD. Trimming left V 6 bases short and J 4 bases short, with 13 bases between. The authors amplified TCR beta CDR3 regions, and they did so from RNA transcripts for repertoire sequencing. First-round RT-PCR with HTBI primers preceded a second-round multiplex PCR. TCRdb reanalysed the multiplex PCR reads using MiXCR and keeps one entry per CDR3 protein. The sample shows 200,000 to 300,000 distinct CDR3 sequences, around 50% of them seen only once. Moderate-to-severe activity, CAS ≥3, NOSPECS ≥4 and duration under 3 months were recorded for donors with ophthalmopathy. Someone took the PBMCs out of approximately 10 ml of fresh peripheral blood.

The clonotype comes from an adult man with Graves' ophthalmopathy. This chain uses TRBV10-3 with TRBJ2-7; the D call may be TRBD1 or TRBD2 (5 bases each). Sequencing was carried out using peripheral blood. CDR3 protein: CAISRGNEYEQYF. The CDR3 bases are TGTGCCATCAGCCGGGGCAACGAATACGAGCAGTACTTC.